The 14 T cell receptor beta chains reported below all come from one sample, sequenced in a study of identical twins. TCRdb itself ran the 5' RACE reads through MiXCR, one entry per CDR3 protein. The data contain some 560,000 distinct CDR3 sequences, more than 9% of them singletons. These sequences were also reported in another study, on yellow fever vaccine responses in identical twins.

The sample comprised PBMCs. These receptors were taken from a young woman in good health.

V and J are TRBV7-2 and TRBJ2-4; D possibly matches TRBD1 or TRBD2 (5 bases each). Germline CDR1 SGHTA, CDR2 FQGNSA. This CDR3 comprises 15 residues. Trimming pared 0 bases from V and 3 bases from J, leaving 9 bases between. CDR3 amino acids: CASSLAGGGKNIQYF. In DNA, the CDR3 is TGTGCCAGCAGCTTAGCTGGTGGGGGCAAAAACATTCAGTACTTC.

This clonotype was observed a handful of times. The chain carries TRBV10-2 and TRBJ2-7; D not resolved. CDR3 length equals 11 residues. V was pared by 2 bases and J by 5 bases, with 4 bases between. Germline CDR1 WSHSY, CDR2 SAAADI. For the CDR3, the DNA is TGCGCCAGCAGTGAGGGCCACGAGCAGTACTTC. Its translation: CASSEGHEQYF.

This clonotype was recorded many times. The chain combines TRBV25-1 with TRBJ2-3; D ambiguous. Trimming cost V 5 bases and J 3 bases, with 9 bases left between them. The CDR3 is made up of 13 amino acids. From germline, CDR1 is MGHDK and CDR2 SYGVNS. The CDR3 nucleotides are TGTGCCAGCAGTATCCCTGGGACAGATACGCAGTATTTT. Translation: CASSIPGTDTQYF.

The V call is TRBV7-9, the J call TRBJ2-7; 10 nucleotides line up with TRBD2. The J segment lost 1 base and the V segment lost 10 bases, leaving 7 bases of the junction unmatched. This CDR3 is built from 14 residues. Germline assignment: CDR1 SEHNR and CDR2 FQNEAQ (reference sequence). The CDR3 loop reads CAILTSGPSYEQYF. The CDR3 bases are TGTGCCATCCTGACTAGCGGGCCTTCCTACGAGCAGTACTTC. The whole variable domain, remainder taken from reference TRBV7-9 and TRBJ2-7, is DTGVSQNPRHKITKRGQNVTFRCDPISEHNRLYWYRQTLGQGPEFLTYFQNEAQLEKSRLLSDRFSAERPKGSFSTLEIQRTEQGDSAMYLCAILTSGPSYEQYFGPGTRLTVT.

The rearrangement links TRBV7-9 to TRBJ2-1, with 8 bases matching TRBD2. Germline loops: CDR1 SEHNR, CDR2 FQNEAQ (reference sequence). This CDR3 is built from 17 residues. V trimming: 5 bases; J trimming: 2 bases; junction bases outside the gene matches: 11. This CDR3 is CASSLSGGGPPYNEQFF. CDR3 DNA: TGTGCCAGCAGCCTCTCCGGCGGGGGGCCACCCTACAATGAGCAGTTCTTC.

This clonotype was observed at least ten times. The CDR3 region is CASYIKIGSEAFF. The CDR3 DNA is TGTGCCAGCTATATAAAAATCGGGAGTGAAGCTTTCTTT. This rearrangement joins TRBV12-3 or TRBV12-4 to TRBJ1-1; D is undetermined. This CDR3 comprises 13 residues. V was cut by 8 bases and J by 7 bases, with 17 bases left in between.

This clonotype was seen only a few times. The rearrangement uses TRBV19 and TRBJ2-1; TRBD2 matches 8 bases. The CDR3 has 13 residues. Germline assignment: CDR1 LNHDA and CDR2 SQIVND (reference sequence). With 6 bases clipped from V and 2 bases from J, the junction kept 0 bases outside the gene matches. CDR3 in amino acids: CASRRGAYNEQFF. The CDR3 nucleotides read TGTGCCAGTAGGCGGGGGGCCTACAATGAGCAGTTCTTC.

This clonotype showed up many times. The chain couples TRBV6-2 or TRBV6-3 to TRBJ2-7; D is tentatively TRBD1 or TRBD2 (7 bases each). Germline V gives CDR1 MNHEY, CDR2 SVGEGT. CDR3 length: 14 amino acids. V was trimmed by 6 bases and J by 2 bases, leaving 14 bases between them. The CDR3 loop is CASRPAGQPYEQYF. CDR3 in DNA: TGTGCCAGCAGACCAGCGGGACAGCCCTACGAGCAGTACTTC.

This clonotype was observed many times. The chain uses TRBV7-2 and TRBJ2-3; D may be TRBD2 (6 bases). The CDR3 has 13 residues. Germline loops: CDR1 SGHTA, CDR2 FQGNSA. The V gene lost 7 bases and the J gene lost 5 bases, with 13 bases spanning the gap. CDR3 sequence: CASTTPGVDTQYF. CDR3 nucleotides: TGTGCCAGCACCACGCCGGGAGTAGATACGCAGTATTTT.

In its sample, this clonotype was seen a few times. The CDR3 bases are TGTGCCAGCAGCCTAAATAGTGGGCGTTCGGGCACAGATACGCAGTATTTT. It encodes CASSLNSGRSGTDTQYF. The chain is built from TRBV3-1 and TRBJ2-3; D unclear. The germline V and J ends were trimmed by 4 bases and 1 base, with 18 bases remaining between them. In germline, CDR1 is LGHDT, CDR2 YNNKEL (reference sequence). This CDR3 has 17 amino acids.

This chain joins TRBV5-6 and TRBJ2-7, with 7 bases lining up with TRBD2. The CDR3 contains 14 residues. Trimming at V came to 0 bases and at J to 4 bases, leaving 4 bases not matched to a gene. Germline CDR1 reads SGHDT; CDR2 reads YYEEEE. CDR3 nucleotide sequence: TGTGCCAGCAGCTTGGTTTCGGGGGGTTACGAGCAGTACTTC. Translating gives CASSLVSGGYEQYF.

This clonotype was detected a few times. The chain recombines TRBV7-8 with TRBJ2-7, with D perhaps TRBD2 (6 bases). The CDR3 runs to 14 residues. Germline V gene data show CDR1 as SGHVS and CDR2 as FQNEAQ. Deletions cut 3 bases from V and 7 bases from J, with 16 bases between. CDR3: CASSFAGTHLEQYF. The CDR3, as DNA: TGTGCCAGCAGCTTCGCGGGGACCCACTTGGAGCAGTACTTC.

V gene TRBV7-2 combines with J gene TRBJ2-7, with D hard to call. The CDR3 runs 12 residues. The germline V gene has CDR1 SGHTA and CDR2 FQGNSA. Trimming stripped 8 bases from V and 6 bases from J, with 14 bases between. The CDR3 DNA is TGTGCCAGCTCTCATGGTGTCGGCGAGCAGTACTTC. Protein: CASSHGVGEQYF.

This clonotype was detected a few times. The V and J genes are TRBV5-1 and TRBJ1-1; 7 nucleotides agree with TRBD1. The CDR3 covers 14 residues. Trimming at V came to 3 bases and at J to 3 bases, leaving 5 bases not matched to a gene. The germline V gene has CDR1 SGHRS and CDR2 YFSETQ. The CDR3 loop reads CASSSGDSHTEAFF. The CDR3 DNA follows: TGCGCCAGCAGCTCGGGGGACAGTCACACTGAAGCTTTCTTT.